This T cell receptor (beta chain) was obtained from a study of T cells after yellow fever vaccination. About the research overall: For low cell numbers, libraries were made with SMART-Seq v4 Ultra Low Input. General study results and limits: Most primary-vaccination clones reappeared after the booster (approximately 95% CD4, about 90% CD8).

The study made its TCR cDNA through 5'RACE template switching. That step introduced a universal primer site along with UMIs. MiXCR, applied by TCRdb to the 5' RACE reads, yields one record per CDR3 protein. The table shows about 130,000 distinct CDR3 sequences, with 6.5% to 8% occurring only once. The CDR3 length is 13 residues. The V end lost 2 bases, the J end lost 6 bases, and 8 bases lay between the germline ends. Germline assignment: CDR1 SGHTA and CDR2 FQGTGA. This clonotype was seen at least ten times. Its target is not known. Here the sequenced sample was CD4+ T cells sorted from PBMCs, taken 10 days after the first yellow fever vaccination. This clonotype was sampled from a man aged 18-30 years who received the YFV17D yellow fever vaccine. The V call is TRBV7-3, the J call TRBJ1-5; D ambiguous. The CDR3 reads CASSLRRGQPQHF. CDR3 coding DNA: TGTGCCAGCAGCTTACGGCGTGGTCAGCCCCAGCATTTT.